This is a list of T cell receptor beta chains from one sample in a study of blood T cell repertoires in COVID-19. The data were produced by immunoSEQ multiplex PCR, yet TCRdb's version contains in-frame clones alone and is incomplete. The data show approximately 250,000 clones, just under 85% seen once. The sample consisted of peripheral blood. The source is a woman aged 60-75 years with active or convalescent COVID-19. CDR3s include the opening cysteine and the closing phenylalanine or tryptophan. Each record gives: CDR3 protein, CDR3 DNA, V gene, J gene, clone size, D gene. D genes are given only for firm matches. The size of a clone is reported for some rows only, either as once, few or many, or as a class for expanded clones.

CDR3 protein: CSVMDSSNYGYTF
CDR3 DNA: TGCAGCGTTATGGACAGCTCTAACTATGGCTACACCTTC
V gene: TRBV29-1
J gene: TRBJ1-2
clone size: NA
D gene: NA

CDR3 protein: CASSRGHGERNTIYF
CDR3 DNA: TGTGCCAGTAGTAGGGGGCACGGAGAGCGAAACACCATATATTTT
V gene: TRBV19
J gene: TRBJ1-3
clone size: NA
D gene: NA

CDR3 protein: CASSQEAITGELFF
CDR3 DNA: TGTGCCAGCAGCCAAGAGGCCATCACCGGGGAGCTGTTTTTT
V gene: TRBV4-2
J gene: TRBJ2-2
clone size: few
D gene: NA

CDR3 protein: CASSGGTGGFFGTDTQYF
CDR3 DNA: TGTGCCAGCAGTGGAGGAACAGGGGGTTTTTTCGGCACAGATACGCAGTATTTT
V gene: TRBV2
J gene: TRBJ2-3
clone size: NA
D gene: TRBD1

CDR3 protein: CASSLAAGEQFF
CDR3 DNA: TGTGCCAGCAGCTTAGCCGCAGGGGAGCAGTTCTTC
V gene: TRBV7-9
J gene: TRBJ2-1
clone size: NA
D gene: NA

CDR3 protein: CASSQSAGLGDTQYF
CDR3 DNA: TGCGCCAGCAGCCAATCAGCGGGACTAGGAGATACGCAGTATTTT
V gene: TRBV4-1
J gene: TRBJ2-3
clone size: NA
D gene: TRBD2

CDR3 protein: CASSLSGTTYGYTF
CDR3 DNA: TGTGCCAGCAGCTTATCAGGGACAACCTATGGCTACACCTTC
V gene: TRBV7-2
J gene: TRBJ1-2
clone size: NA
D gene: NA

CDR3 protein: CASSQLGTGGDYNEQFF
CDR3 DNA: TGTGCCAGCAGCCAACTGGGAACAGGAGGGGATTACAATGAGCAGTTCTTC
V gene: TRBV4-2
J gene: TRBJ2-1
clone size: NA
D gene: NA

CDR3 protein: CASSQVAGGTEAFF
CDR3 DNA: TGTGCCAGCAGCCAAGTCGCAGGGGGCACTGAAGCTTTCTTT
V gene: TRBV14
J gene: TRBJ1-1
clone size: NA
D gene: TRBD1

CDR3 protein: CATLVTSGSNEQYF
CDR3 DNA: TGTGCCACCCTAGTGACTAGCGGGAGTAACGAGCAGTACTTC
V gene: TRBV10-3
J gene: TRBJ2-7
clone size: few
D gene: TRBD2

CDR3 protein: CASSVFNGDRGTGSNQPQHF
CDR3 DNA: TGTGCCAGCAGTGTGTTTAATGGGGACAGGGGAACGGGTAGCAATCAGCCCCAGCATTTT
V gene: TRBV6-1
J gene: TRBJ1-5
clone size: NA
D gene: TRBD1

CDR3 protein: CASSVRQGNTEAFF
CDR3 DNA: TGTGCCAGCAGTGTCCGGCAGGGGAACACTGAAGCTTTCTTT
V gene: TRBV2
J gene: TRBJ1-1
clone size: NA
D gene: NA

CDR3 protein: CASSSRQGNYGYTF
CDR3 DNA: TGTGCCAGTAGTTCCCGACAGGGGAACTATGGCTACACCTTC
V gene: TRBV19
J gene: TRBJ1-2
clone size: once
D gene: TRBD1

CDR3 protein: CASSPQGLLNQPQHF
CDR3 DNA: TGTGCCAGCAGCCCTCAGGGACTCCTCAATCAGCCCCAGCATTTT
V gene: TRBV7-2
J gene: TRBJ1-5
clone size: few
D gene: NA

CDR3 protein: CAIATSGNEQFF
CDR3 DNA: TGTGCCATCGCAACTAGCGGTAATGAGCAGTTCTTC
V gene: TRBV10-3
J gene: TRBJ2-1
clone size: NA
D gene: TRBD2

CDR3 protein: CASRRGQNTGELFF
CDR3 DNA: TGTGCCAGCAGGCGAGGACAGAACACCGGGGAGCTGTTTTTT
V gene: TRBV6-5
J gene: TRBJ2-2
clone size: NA
D gene: NA

CDR3 protein: CSVVENGNYGYTF
CDR3 DNA: TGCAGCGTGGTAGAGAACGGGAACTATGGCTACACCTTC
V gene: TRBV29-1
J gene: TRBJ1-2
clone size: NA
D gene: NA

CDR3 protein: CASSYRDRREKLFF
CDR3 DNA: TGCGCCAGCAGCTACCGGGACAGGCGGGAAAAACTGTTTTTT
V gene: TRBV5-1
J gene: TRBJ1-4
clone size: NA
D gene: TRBD1

CDR3 protein: CASSLSGQRSNQPQHF
CDR3 DNA: TGTGCCAGCAGCCTGTCGGGACAGAGGAGCAATCAGCCCCAGCATTTT
V gene: TRBV5-6
J gene: TRBJ1-5
clone size: NA
D gene: TRBD1

CDR3 protein: CASSEQGNRSPLHF
CDR3 DNA: TGTGCCAGTAGTGAACAGGGAAACCGATCACCCCTCCACTTT
V gene: TRBV19
J gene: TRBJ1-6
clone size: NA
D gene: NA

CDR3 protein: CASSLPGLHNEQFF
CDR3 DNA: TGTGCCAGCAGCTTACCAGGACTCCACAATGAGCAGTTCTTC
V gene: TRBV7-2
J gene: TRBJ2-1
clone size: NA
D gene: NA

CDR3 protein: CASSQGGGREEQFF
CDR3 DNA: TGTGCCAGCAGCCAAGGGGGGGGCCGGGAAGAGCAGTTCTTC
V gene: TRBV3-1/TRBV3-2
J gene: TRBJ2-1
clone size: NA
D gene: NA

CDR3 protein: CASSEGAGGNEKLFF
CDR3 DNA: TGTGCCAGCAGTGAAGGGGCAGGGGGCAATGAAAAACTGTTTTTT
V gene: TRBV6-1
J gene: TRBJ1-4
clone size: NA
D gene: TRBD1

CDR3 protein: CAISPRGTEETQYF
CDR3 DNA: TGTGCCATCAGCCCGAGAGGGACAGAAGAGACCCAGTACTTC
V gene: TRBV10-3
J gene: TRBJ2-5
clone size: NA
D gene: TRBD1

CDR3 protein: CASSLARTTSGGLTDTQYF
CDR3 DNA: TGCGCCAGCAGCTTGGCTCGTACGACTAGCGGGGGCCTCACAGATACGCAGTATTTT
V gene: TRBV5-1
J gene: TRBJ2-3
clone size: NA
D gene: TRBD2

CDR3 protein: CASSQGTEETQYF
CDR3 DNA: TGTGCCAGCAGCCAAGGGACAGAAGAGACCCAGTACTTC
V gene: TRBV3-1/TRBV3-2
J gene: TRBJ2-5
clone size: NA
D gene: NA

CDR3 protein: CASDSGQGRDTQYF
CDR3 DNA: TGTGCCAGCGACTCGGGACAGGGGAGGGATACGCAGTATTTT
V gene: TRBV6-5
J gene: TRBJ2-3
clone size: NA
D gene: TRBD1

CDR3 protein: CASSLFQGAETQYF
CDR3 DNA: TGTGCCAGCAGTTTATTCCAGGGGGCAGAGACCCAGTACTTC
V gene: TRBV27
J gene: TRBJ2-5
clone size: NA
D gene: TRBD1

CDR3 protein: CASSQDSGLAGGRYEQYF
CDR3 DNA: TGTGCCAGCAGCCAAGATTCTGGACTAGCGGGAGGCCGCTACGAGCAGTACTTC
V gene: TRBV4-2
J gene: TRBJ2-7
clone size: few
D gene: TRBD2

CDR3 protein: CASSYRRSSYEQYF
CDR3 DNA: TGTGCCAGCTCGTACAGGCGAAGCTCCTACGAGCAGTACTTC
V gene: TRBV6-6
J gene: TRBJ2-7
clone size: NA
D gene: NA

CDR3 protein: CASSLASGGGKTQYF
CDR3 DNA: TGCGCCAGCAGCTTGGCTAGCGGGGGGGGGAAGACCCAGTACTTC
V gene: TRBV5-1
J gene: TRBJ2-5
clone size: NA
D gene: TRBD2